This TCR beta chain appears in the sequencing data of a study of blood T cell repertoires in COVID-19. Across the study: The United States, Italy and Spain supplied acute and convalescent COVID-19 samples. T cells, B-cell-depleted T cells, or PBMCs supplied cDNA or gDNA.

The CDR3 contains 15 residues. Germline V gene lookup returns CDR1 ENHRY and CDR2 SYGVKD. V lost 2 bases and J lost 4; bases outside the gene matches: 4. In the authors' workflow: Estimation of nucleated cell counts was performed using reference gene primer amplification. Assay used: immunoSEQ multiplex PCR; TCRdb lists only in-frame clones, some missing. V, J and clone size were drawn from that table, and D and trimming were deduced from the DNA. The table records over 120,000 clones, roughly 85% of them present only once. This TCR was sampled from a human donor with acute or convalescent COVID-19. The donor label of this sample is uncertain. The V gene is TRBV10-3, the J gene TRBJ2-4, with 8 bases lining up with TRBD1. Sequences were obtained from peripheral blood. In DNA form, the CDR3 reads TGTGCCATCAGTGAGAACACAGGGGGAAAAAACATTCAGTACTTC. This gives the protein CAISENTGGKNIQYF.